This entry lists 23 T cell receptor beta chains sequenced from one sample in a study of cytomegalovirus exposure and HLA in healthy donors. The primer mix had 60 Vbeta and 13 Jbeta primers. Sequencing used immunoSEQ multiplex PCR; TCRdb keeps in-frame clones, though not all of them. The sample lists about 220,000 clones, just over 75% occurring once. Input material: PBMCs. Receptors were obtained from a young man in good health and CMV-seronegative.

The chain employs TRBV27 and TRBJ2-7; TRBD1 matches 9 bases. With 6 bases clipped from V and 5 bases from J, the junction kept 5 bases outside the gene matches. Germline V gene sequence: CDR1 MNHEY, CDR2 SMNVEV (reference sequence). This CDR3 is 13 amino acids long. CDR3 in amino acids: CASSWTGVDEQYF. CDR3 DNA sequence: TGTGCCAGCAGCTGGACAGGGGTGGACGAGCAGTACTTC.

This clone showed up just a few times. This CDR3 is CASRGRDQPQHF. For the CDR3, the DNA is TGTGCCAGCAGAGGGAGGGATCAGCCCCAGCATTTT. The chain links TRBV28 to TRBJ1-5; D not certain. Germline V CDR1 and CDR2: MDHEN, SYDVKM. The CDR3 sequence is 12 residues long. V was clipped by 6 bases and J by 5 bases, with 8 bases between them.

V usage is TRBV6-6 and J usage is TRBJ1-2; possible D gene TRBD1, 5 bases. CDR1 is MNHNY and CDR2 is SVGAGI in the germline V gene (reference sequence). V lost 2 bases and J lost 7, with 17 bases in between. The CDR3 runs to 15 residues. CDR3 protein: CASSYGSGPARGYTF. The CDR3 nucleotides are TGTGCCAGCAGTTACGGGTCAGGGCCCGCTCGTGGCTACACCTTC.

The chain links TRBV14 to TRBJ2-6, with D uncertain. The CDR3 is made up of 14 amino acids. The germline V gene has CDR1 SGHDN and CDR2 FVKESK. Trimming took off 6 bases at V and 0 bases at J, with 6 bases between the two ends. As DNA, the CDR3 is TGTGCCAGCAGTAGATACTCTGGGGCCAACGTCCTGACTTTC. Encoded protein: CASSRYSGANVLTF.

The CDR3 loop is CASSEEGRGFYGYTF. The CDR3 nucleotides read TGTGCCAGCAGTGAAGAGGGCAGGGGGTTTTATGGCTACACCTTC. The chain combines TRBV2 with TRBJ1-2; 7 bases line up with TRBD1. The V segment lost 1 base and the J segment 5 bases; nucleotides outside the gene matches: 7. The germline V gene encodes CDR1 SNHLY and CDR2 FYNNEI. CDR3 length: 15 amino acids.

V is TRBV2 and J is TRBJ2-1; 13 nucleotides agree with TRBD2. The CDR3 extends over 15 amino acids. In germline, CDR1 is SNHLY, CDR2 FYNNEI. V shed 6 bases and J 6 bases; nucleotides not matched to a gene: 5. The CDR3 nucleotides read TGTGCCAGCAGGACGGGACTAGCGGGACTCAATGAGCAGTTCTTC. Residues: CASRTGLAGLNEQFF.

The chain joins TRBV11-3 to TRBJ2-5, with 7 bases lining up with TRBD1. V was pared by 4 bases and J by 3 bases, with 2 bases of the junction left unmatched. Germline-derived CDR1 and CDR2 are SGHNT and YENEEA. The CDR3 spans 13 residues. CDR3 protein: CASSSTGKETQYF. The CDR3 DNA is TGTGCCAGCAGCTCGACAGGGAAAGAGACCCAGTACTTC.

V is TRBV11-2 and J is TRBJ2-7, with 11 bases that match TRBD1. This CDR3 has 16 amino acids. V lost 4 bases to trimming and J lost 3 bases; unmatched junction nucleotides: 8. Germline V gives CDR1 SGHAT, CDR2 FQNNGV. The CDR3 loop reads CASSSEDRGPHYEQYF. DNA of the CDR3: TGTGCCAGCAGCTCGGAGGACAGGGGGCCTCACTACGAGCAGTACTTC.

This clone has just one count. The genes are TRBV5-4 and TRBJ2-7; no definite D call. In germline, CDR1 is SGHNT, CDR2 YYREEE (reference sequence). With 0 bases removed from V and 5 bases from J, the gap between germline ends came to 12 bases. The CDR3 loop spans 14 amino acids. The CDR3 bases are TGTGCCAGCAGCTTGGACTCCCTTTTACACGAGCAGTACTTC. As protein: CASSLDSLLHEQYF. Full variable domain (outside the CDR3, taken from reference TRBV5-4 and TRBJ2-7): ETGVTQSPTHLIKTRGQQVTLRCSSQSGHNTVSWYQQALGQGPQFIFQYYREEENGRGNFPPRFSGLQFPNYSSELNVNALELDDSALYLCASSLDSLLHEQYFGPGTRLTVT.

This chain joins TRBV30 and TRBJ2-1; D is ambiguous. The CDR3 has 12 amino acids. Germline CDR1 and CDR2: GTSNPN and SVGIG (reference sequence). Trimming removed 1 base from V and 6 bases from J, with 7 bases in between. The CDR3 DNA reads TGTGCCTGGAGTGCGGGTTTCAATGAGCAGTTCTTC. This gives the protein CAWSAGFNEQFF.

J is TRBJ2-1 and V is TRBV5-4; D perhaps matches TRBD2 (5 bases). V dropped 1 base and J dropped 7 bases, with 12 bases sitting between them. The germline V gene encodes CDR1 SGHNT and CDR2 YYREEE (reference sequence). The CDR3 length is 14 residues. The DNA of the CDR3 is TGTGCCAGCAGCTTGAGTCTAGCAAGAAATGAGCAGTTCTTC. Amino acid sequence: CASSLSLARNEQFF.

Notes on this clone: The germline gene is not matched at one end of the junction; a read error may be the cause. The chain combines TRBV7-7 with TRBJ2-1; 7 bases map to TRBD2. CDR3 size: 16 residues. Germline V gives CDR1 SSHAT, CDR2 FNYEAQ (reference sequence). The DNA for the CDR3 is TGTGCTAGCAGCTTAGCGGGCGGGACCTCCTACAATGAGCAGTTCTTC. Protein: CASSLAGGTSYNEQFF. The full variable domain, completed using reference TRBV7-7 and TRBJ2-1, is GAGVSQSPRYKVTKRGQDVTLRCDPISSHATLYWYQQALGQGPEFLTYFNYEAQPDKSGLPSDRFSAERPEGSISTLTIQRTEQRDSAMYRCASSLAGGTSYNEQFFGPGTRLTVL.

The sample holds a few counts of this clone. The chain combines TRBV27 with TRBJ2-7; D remains unclear. CDR3 length equals 15 residues. Germline CDR1 reads MNHEY; CDR2 reads SMNVEV (reference sequence). V was trimmed by 3 bases and J by 6 bases, leaving 18 bases between them. CDR3 coding DNA: TGTGCCAGCAGTTTTTCACGGGTCGAACGCCGCGAGCAGTACTTC. This gives the protein CASSFSRVERREQYF.

The gene calls are TRBV7-3 and TRBJ2-3, with no clear D. The germline CDR1 and CDR2 sequences are SGHTA and FQGTGA. CDR3 length: 13 residues. V lost 5 bases and J 3 bases, leaving 9 bases between the germline ends. DNA for the CDR3: TGTGCCAGCAGCCCCACTCGGACAGATACGCAGTATTTT. Its protein product is CASSPTRTDTQYF.

V usage is TRBV27 and J usage is TRBJ2-7, with 11 bases identical to TRBD1. CDR1 is MNHEY and CDR2 is SMNVEV in the germline V gene (reference sequence). V gave up 5 bases and J gave up 6 bases; unmatched junction bases: 3. This CDR3 is 13 amino acids long. CDR3 protein: CASSGGTGGEQYF. CDR3 coding DNA: TGTGCCAGCAGTGGGGGGACAGGGGGCGAGCAGTACTTC.

Turning to this clone: A junction boundary mismatches the germline segment, possibly from a read error. The chain combines TRBV7-9 with TRBJ2-1, with a weak D call TRBD2 (6 bases). CDR3 size: 17 residues. Per germline, CDR1 SEHNR and CDR2 FQNEAQ (reference sequence). CDR3 residues: CSSSPRGWDWRYNEQFF. The CDR3, as DNA: TGTTCCAGCAGCCCCAGAGGCTGGGACTGGAGATACAATGAGCAGTTCTTC. Based on the CDR3 plus reference TRBV7-9 and TRBJ2-1, the full variable domain is DTGVSQNPRHKITKRGQNVTFRCDPISEHNRLYWYRQTLGQGPEFLTYFQNEAQLEKSRLLSDRFSAERPKGSFSTLEIQRTEQGDSAMYLCSSSPRGWDWRYNEQFFGPGTRLTVL.

The chain recombines TRBV21-1 with TRBJ2-1; the D segment call TRBD2 is taken from the table without a DNA check. TRBV21-1 has pseudogene status. This CDR3 region has 16 residues. CDR3 nucleotides: TGTGCCAGCAGCAAAGGAGGGCACCCCAGGCTAAATGAGCAGTTCTTC. Translation gives CASSKGGHPRLNEQFF.

The chain carries TRBV20-1 and TRBJ2-1; D not resolved. Trimming cost V 0 bases and J 11 bases, with 8 bases left between them. The CDR3 spans 11 residues. In germline, CDR1 is DFQATT, CDR2 SNEGSKA (reference sequence). CDR3 nucleotides: TGCAGTGCTAGAGATCCTAGGAAGCAGTTCTTC. Protein: CSARDPRKQFF.

The chain links TRBV2 to TRBJ2-3; TRBD2 matches 8 bases. The CDR3 is 14 amino acids. V dropped 11 bases and J dropped 4; count of bases not matched to a gene: 11. The V gene's germline CDR1 is SNHLY and CDR2 FYNNEI. CDR3 sequence (DNA): TGTGCCGGGACGAGACTAGCGAGGGCAGATACGCAGTATTTT. Translation gives CAGTRLARADTQYF.

This rearrangement joins TRBV7-6 to TRBJ2-3, with D uncertain. In germline, CDR1 is SGHVS, CDR2 FNYEAQ. The ends were cut back, 3 bases at V and 5 bases at J, with 9 bases in the middle. The length of the CDR3 is 13 residues. CDR3 sequence: CASSLLVRDTQYF. The CDR3 DNA sequence: TGTGCCAGCAGCTTGCTAGTACGAGATACGCAGTATTTT.

The sample holds a few counts of this clone. This chain connects TRBV11-2 to TRBJ1-3; D call uncertain. V dropped 3 bases and J dropped 0 bases, with 6 bases sitting between them. This CDR3 region has 14 residues. Germline CDR1 and CDR2: SGHAT and FQNNGV. CDR3 residues: CASSFYDSGNTIYF. DNA for the CDR3: TGTGCCAGCAGCTTCTACGACTCTGGAAACACCATATATTTT.

The chain employs TRBV6-1 and TRBJ1-2; a weak D match, TRBD1 (5 bases). Trimming took 7 bases from V and 4 from J, leaving 19 bases between them. The CDR3 loop spans 15 amino acids. From germline, CDR1 is MNHNS and CDR2 SASEGT. CDR3 protein: CASTKGQASLYGYTF. The CDR3 DNA follows: TGTGCCAGCACGAAAGGACAAGCAAGTCTCTATGGCTACACCTTC.

The table lists this clone with a count of one. The J gene is TRBJ1-4, the V gene TRBV29-1; 10 bases agree with TRBD1. Germline loops: CDR1 SQVTM, CDR2 ANQGSEA. The CDR3 is 15 amino acids. V shed 4 bases, J shed 5 bases, and the junction held 7 bases outside the gene matches. In DNA, the CDR3 is TGCAGCGTTGGACACCCGGGACAGGGGAATGAAAAACTGTTTTTT. Its protein product is CSVGHPGQGNEKLFF.